Listed below are T cell receptor beta chains from one sample, sequenced in a study of blood T cell repertoires in COVID-19. Libraries were prepared by immunoSEQ multiplex PCR; TCRdb keeps only in-frame clonotypes and omits some of them. The table includes about 150,000 clones, more than 75% detected once. The sequencing sample was made of peripheral blood. Receptors originate from a woman between 55 and 75 years old with COVID-19, enrolled during active disease. Both conserved end residues are part of each CDR3. A D gene is named only where the DNA matches it firmly. The size of a clone is reported for some rows only, either as once, few or many, or as a class for expanded clones.

V gene	J gene	clone size	D gene	CDR3 protein	CDR3 DNA
TRBV6-1	TRBJ2-6	-	TRBD1	CASSETGQGLSGANVLTF	TGTGCCAGCAGTGAAACGGGACAGGGGCTCTCTGGGGCCAACGTCCTGACTTTC
TRBV7-6	TRBJ1-6	-	-	CASSLFAGGSSSSSYNSPLHF	TGTGCCAGCAGCTTATTTGCCGGGGGGTCCTCTTCTAGCTCCTATAATTCACCCCTCCACTTT
TRBV18	TRBJ1-1	-	-	CASSGGRVNTEAFF	TGTGCCAGCTCCGGAGGGAGGGTGAACACTGAAGCTTTCTTT
TRBV27	TRBJ1-1	-	-	CASSSGTLNTEAFF	TGTGCCAGCAGTTCCGGGACATTGAACACTGAAGCTTTCTTT
TRBV7-2	TRBJ1-5	-	-	CASSPQGGQPQHF	TGTGCCAGCAGCCCGCAGGGAGGTCAGCCCCAGCATTTT
TRBV7-9	TRBJ1-1	-	-	CASKNDSRLPEAFF	TGTGCCAGCAAGAACGACAGCAGATTACCTGAAGCTTTCTTT
TRBV7-9	TRBJ1-6	-	TRBD1	CAIPGTGGSPLHF	TGTGCCATCCCCGGGACAGGGGGTTCACCCCTCCACTTT
TRBV13	TRBJ1-6	-	TRBD1	CASSSNRGNSPLHF	TGTGCCAGCAGCTCAAACAGGGGAAATTCACCCCTCCACTTT
TRBV27	TRBJ2-2	-	-	CASSLFQGGGTGELFF	TGTGCCAGCAGTTTATTCCAGGGGGGTGGCACCGGGGAGCTGTTTTTT
TRBV4-2	TRBJ2-1	-	TRBD2	CASSQPQREGGNEQFF	TGTGCCAGCAGCCAGCCTCAGCGGGAAGGAGGGAATGAGCAGTTCTTC
TRBV7-3	TRBJ2-1	-	-	CASSQIRGGNEQFF	TGTGCCAGCAGCCAAATCAGGGGAGGGAATGAGCAGTTCTTC
TRBV19	TRBJ1-2	-	TRBD1	CASSSLGTGKDGYTF	TGTGCCAGTAGTTCCTTAGGGACAGGGAAGGATGGCTACACCTTC
TRBV9	TRBJ1-2	-	-	CASSSRTQTYGYTF	TGTGCCAGCAGCTCCCGGACACAAACCTATGGCTACACCTTC
TRBV5-3	TRBJ1-2	-	-	CARSLARANRPYGYTF	TGTGCCAGAAGCTTGGCCCGGGCCAACAGGCCCTATGGCTACACCTTC
TRBV5-1	TRBJ1-2	-	-	CASSLGRALYGYTF	TGCGCCAGCAGCTTGGGGAGGGCCCTCTATGGCTACACCTTC
TRBV25-1	TRBJ2-7	-	-	CASSVPGQGTYEQYF	TGTGCCAGCAGTGTACCGGGACAAGGAACCTACGAGCAGTACTTC
TRBV6-5	TRBJ1-3	-	-	CASRQTGYSGNTIYF	TGTGCCAGCAGGCAGACAGGTTACTCTGGAAACACCATATATTTT
TRBV18	TRBJ1-1	once	-	CASSPFPGQETEAFF	TGTGCCAGCTCACCATTCCCAGGGCAGGAGACTGAAGCTTTCTTT
TRBV6-1	TRBJ2-2	-	-	CASRLTQGNTGELFF	TGTGCCAGCAGACTAACACAGGGGAACACCGGGGAGCTGTTTTTT
TRBV27	TRBJ1-2	-	TRBD1	CASWDRGLNYGYTF	TGTGCCAGCTGGGACAGGGGGCTTAACTATGGCTACACCTTC
TRBV29-1	TRBJ1-1	-	-	CSAVQGDTEAFF	TGCAGCGCCGTACAAGGGGACACTGAAGCTTTCTTT
TRBV7-2	TRBJ2-5	-	TRBD1	CASSFDRGQETQYF	TGTGCCAGCAGCTTCGACAGGGGCCAAGAGACCCAGTACTTC
TRBV19	TRBJ1-2	-	-	CASSSAGRNYGYTF	TGTGCCAGTAGTTCGGCAGGGCGAAACTATGGCTACACCTTC
TRBV5-1	TRBJ1-4	-	TRBD1	CASKLAGTANEKLFF	TGCGCCAGCAAGTTGGCTGGGACAGCAAATGAAAAACTGTTTTTT
TRBV5-8	TRBJ2-3	-	TRBD2	CASGLAGAGDTQYF	TGTGCCAGCGGACTAGCGGGGGCCGGGGATACGCAGTATTTT
TRBV25-1	TRBJ1-4	-	-	CASSEFGGVRTNEKLFF	TGTGCCAGCAGTGAATTCGGGGGAGTGCGGACTAATGAAAAACTGTTTTTT
TRBV7-2	TRBJ1-5	-	TRBD1	CASSNLGQGVVGNQPQHF	TGTGCCAGCAGTAATTTAGGACAGGGGGTTGTCGGCAATCAGCCCCAGCATTTT
TRBV13	TRBJ1-3	-	TRBD1	CASSPRTGRGNTIYF	TGTGCCAGCAGCCCCCGGACAGGGCGAGGAAACACCATATATTTT
TRBV19	TRBJ1-5	-	TRBD1	CASSRTGGGDQPQHF	TGTGCCAGTAGCCGTACAGGGGGCGGGGATCAGCCCCAGCATTTT
TRBV4-2	TRBJ2-2	-	-	CASSQDSMNTGELFF	TGTGCCAGCAGCCAAGATTCCATGAACACCGGGGAGCTGTTTTTT
TRBV4-1	TRBJ1-1	-	-	CASRGSDIFPNTEAFF	TGCGCCAGCAGAGGCTCGGACATCTTCCCGAACACTGAAGCTTTCTTT
TRBV7-2	TRBJ2-1	-	-	CASSLKGGEILTTEQFF	TGTGCCAGCAGCTTGAAGGGCGGGGAGATCCTGACGACTGAGCAGTTCTTC
TRBV5-1	TRBJ1-1	-	TRBD1	CASSTGDTEAFF	TGCGCCAGCAGTACAGGGGACACTGAAGCTTTCTTT
TRBV3-1/TRBV3-2	TRBJ1-3	-	-	CASSRVGPLGNTIYF	TGTGCCAGCAGCCGGGTTGGGCCACTTGGAAACACCATATATTTT
TRBV7-6	TRBJ1-5	-	-	CASSPGVNQPQHF	TGTGCCAGCAGCCCAGGGGTCAATCAGCCCCAGCATTTT
TRBV6-6	TRBJ1-6	-	TRBD1	CASSYSATGANSPLHF	TGTGCCAGCAGTTACTCGGCGACAGGGGCTAATTCACCCCTCCACTTT
TRBV5-6	TRBJ1-1	-	TRBD1	CASSSYSRTGNTEAFF	TGTGCCAGCAGCTCTTATTCAAGGACAGGGAACACTGAAGCTTTCTTT
TRBV12-5	TRBJ2-5	once	-	CASAFTFQGIGETQYF	TGTGCTAGTGCCTTCACCTTCCAGGGTATCGGGGAGACCCAGTACTTC
TRBV10-3	TRBJ2-3	-	TRBD2	CAISGGPTALAGPSSTDTQYF	TGTGCCATCAGTGGTGGTCCAACCGCACTAGCGGGCCCCTCAAGCACAGATACGCAGTATTTT